This TCR beta chain originates from a study of blood T cell repertoires in COVID-19. For the study at large: Samples representing acute and convalescent COVID-19 were sourced from the United States, Italy and Spain.

Original processing notes: From reference gene primer amplification, estimates of nucleated cell counts were derived. Clones were read by immunoSEQ multiplex PCR, and TCRdb kept only the in-frame ones, dropping some. D and trimming come from the DNA, and the V and J calls and clone size come from that table. The data contain about 220,000 clones, around 81% of them singletons. The CDR3 extends over 16 amino acids. Germline trimming cut 3 bases from V and 0 bases from J; bases unmatched to any gene: 1. Germline V gene lookup returns CDR1 SGHDT and CDR2 YYEEEE. The sequenced sample consisted of peripheral blood. The TCR originated in an older woman with acute or convalescent COVID-19. This chain links TRBV5-6 with TRBJ2-2, with TRBD1 identical over 11 bases. CDR3 DNA sequence: TGTGCCAGCAGCTCGGGACAGGGGGCGAACACCGGGGAGCTGTTTTTT. Its translation: CASSSGQGANTGELFF.